The present T cell receptor beta chain was sequenced within a study of cytomegalovirus exposure and HLA in healthy donors. A word on this clone: Its antigen is as yet unknown.

General study results and limits: Several of the most significant clusters appeared, in a later analysis, to be linked to common viral pathogens. In vitro experiments confirmed that a few CMV-associated chains were specific for CMV antigens.

The PCR employed 60 Vbeta primers together with 13 Jbeta primers. Some clones are missing from TCRdb's copy, which holds only in-frame ones; the method was immunoSEQ multiplex PCR. This table has roughly 120,000 clones, around 70% appearing once. In germline, CDR1 is SEHNR, CDR2 FQNEAQ (reference sequence). V shed 5 bases and J shed 8 bases, with 12 bases lying between them. The CDR3 has 12 residues. The chain links TRBV7-9 to TRBJ1-1, with a possible D match to TRBD1 (5 bases). The receptor's source is a man aged 25-40 years in good health and CMV-seropositive. Sequenced sample: PBMCs. Here the CDR3 reads CASSQWGDEAFF. Written as DNA, the CDR3 is TGTGCCAGCAGCCAGTGGGGGGACGAAGCTTTCTTT.